The rows below give T cell receptor beta chains drawn from one sample of a study of persistence of HIV-infected CD4 T cells. Their antigen targets remain unknown. Data came from immunoSEQ multiplex PCR; TCRdb stores just in-frame clones and leaves some out. The table includes roughly 32,000 clones, about four fifths detected once. The sample here was CD4+ T cells sorted from PBMCs after roughly 18-hour stimulation, taken from a patient who received antiretroviral therapy. The receptors originated from an adult woman with HIV who was CMV-seropositive. Both conserved end residues are trimmed from each CDR3. Where a row states a size, it is once, few, many or the class of an expanded clone; other rows omit it.

cdr3_aa j_call v_call clone_size
ASSPPGTANYGYT TRBJ1-2 TRBV7-2 -
ASSFGGVQNIQY TRBJ2-4 TRBV7-6 medium-sized
ATRRQGANYGYT TRBJ1-2 TRBV27 -
ASLAGGYGYT TRBJ1-2 TRBV12-3/TRBV12-4 -
ASSTGTATYEQY TRBJ2-7 TRBV18 once
ASSVLPGTEKLF TRBJ1-4 TRBV9 once
ASSPPGQVVVGNQPQH TRBJ1-5 TRBV23-1 -
ATSDSTTAKYNEQF TRBJ2-1 TRBV24-1 few
ASNPDRASGYT TRBJ1-2 TRBV28 -
ASRPTPGDTQY TRBJ2-3 TRBV6-2/TRBV6-3 -
ASSPTSPANEQY TRBJ2-7 TRBV7-2 once
ASSLLSGGQF TRBJ2-1 TRBV28 -
ASSEGGATYEQY TRBJ2-7 TRBV2 -
ATTRDTEAF TRBJ1-1 TRBV19 -
ASSRYGTASSGNTIY TRBJ1-3 TRBV9 -
ASSQGDWEQF TRBJ2-1 TRBV3-1/TRBV3-2 -
ASGLLRGQGVNQPQH TRBJ1-5 TRBV12-5 -